The 13 T cell receptor beta chains below come from one sample, sequenced in a study of T cells after yellow fever vaccination. TCRdb analysed the 5' RACE reads with MiXCR anew, one entry per CDR3 protein. Here the sample spans 450,000 to 650,000 distinct CDR3 sequences, around a fifth being singletons. The sample in question was PBMCs, obtained around 3 weeks after the first yellow fever vaccination. The receptors shown here come from a man between 18 and 29 years old who received the YFV17D yellow fever vaccine.

The V call is TRBV5-4, the J call TRBJ2-3; the match to TRBD2 covers 8 bases. CDR1 and CDR2 from the germline V gene are SGHNT and YYREEE (reference sequence). The V and J ends lost 4 bases and 2 bases, in that order; junction bases with no gene match: 12. This CDR3 spans 17 amino acids. The CDR3 sequence is CASSLSGGYYTTDTQYF. In DNA, the CDR3 is TGTGCCAGCAGCCTAAGCGGGGGTTACTATACCACAGATACGCAGTATTTT. Supplemented by reference TRBV5-4 and TRBJ2-3, the full variable domain reads ETGVTQSPTHLIKTRGQQVTLRCSSQSGHNTVSWYQQALGQGPQFIFQYYREEENGRGNFPPRFSGLQFPNYSSELNVNALELDDSALYLCASSLSGGYYTTDTQYFGPGTRLTVL.

This clonotype came up a few times. The V call is TRBV4-3, the J call TRBJ2-1; no firm D call. Trimming cost V 0 bases and J 0 bases, with 12 bases left between them. The CDR3 extends over 17 amino acids. Germline V gene sequence: CDR1 LGHNA, CDR2 YSLEER. CDR3 region: CASSQDHGSSSYNEQFF. In DNA, the CDR3 is TGCGCCAGCAGCCAAGATCACGGGTCTAGCTCCTACAATGAGCAGTTCTTC.

As DNA, the CDR3 is TGTGCCAGCAGCTTACTGGGAGAGCCTCCGCCCTACGAGCAGTACTTC. The encoded protein is CASSLLGEPPPYEQYF. The J gene is TRBJ2-7, the V gene TRBV7-9, with D tentatively TRBD2 (5 bases). V was clipped by 2 bases and J by 2 bases, with 16 bases between them. Germline CDR1 reads SEHNR; CDR2 reads FQNEAQ (reference sequence). This CDR3 region has 16 residues.

This clonotype has a handful of counts. This chain links TRBV7-2 with TRBJ1-2, with 10 nucleotides matching TRBD1. Trimming cost V 5 bases and J 8 bases; bases outside gene matches: 8. This CDR3 contains 14 residues. Germline CDR1 and CDR2: SGHTA and FQGNSA. The CDR3: CASSPGDRGQGYTF. The CDR3 bases are TGTGCCAGCAGCCCTGGGGACAGGGGTCAAGGCTACACCTTC.

V gene TRBV20-1 combines with J gene TRBJ2-5; D is unclear. The length of the CDR3 is 14 residues. From germline, CDR1 is DFQATT and CDR2 SNEGSKA (reference sequence). The V end lost 0 bases, the J end lost 1 base, and 9 bases lay between the germline ends. The CDR3 reads CSARDLRTQETQYF. DNA for the CDR3: TGCAGTGCTAGAGATTTACGAACCCAAGAGACCCAGTACTTC.

This chain connects TRBV4-1 to TRBJ1-3; TRBD1 is a possible D gene (5 bases). Trimming left V 4 bases short and J 0 bases short, with 13 bases between. CDR1 MGHRA and CDR2 YSYEKL come from the germline V gene. The CDR3 covers 16 residues. The CDR3 reads CASSPARQFSGNTIYF. In nucleotides, the CDR3 is TGCGCCAGCAGCCCAGCGCGACAGTTCTCTGGAAACACCATATATTTT.

This clonotype showed up just a few times. The chain is built from TRBV12-3 or TRBV12-4 and TRBJ2-3, with 9 positions matching TRBD2. V lost 0 bases, J lost 3 bases, and 7 bases stayed unmatched. The CDR3 consists of 17 residues. CDR3 DNA: TGTGCCAGCAGTTTAGCAGCGGGGGGCATGACGACAGATACGCAGTATTTT. This gives the protein CASSLAAGGMTTDTQYF.

In this sample, this clonotype turned up a few times. This may be a read error: a much more frequent sequence differs by one nucleotide. The rearrangement joins TRBV5-1 to TRBJ2-7; D may be TRBD1 (5 bases). CDR3 length equals 14 residues. Trimming removed 0 bases at V and 3 bases at J, with 10 bases between. Germline CDR1 reads SGHRS; CDR2 reads YFSETQ. CDR3 sequence (DNA): TGCGCCAGCAGCTTGGAGGCAGGGCTCTACGAGCAGTACTTC. Its protein is CASSLEAGLYEQYF.

This clonotype was counted only a few times. This sequence joins TRBV7-8 and TRBJ2-3, with TRBD1 identical over 9 bases. CDR3 length: 15 residues. Germline CDR1 is SGHVS and CDR2 is FQNEAQ. V shed 1 base, J shed 9 bases, and the junction held 8 bases outside the gene matches. CDR3 nucleotide sequence: TGTGCCAGCAGCTTAGAAGGTGGGACAGGGTCGACGCAGTATTTT. As protein: CASSLEGGTGSTQYF.

This clonotype has a handful of counts. The chain combines TRBV7-2 with TRBJ1-1; perhaps TRBD1 as D (5 bases). Germline V gene lookup returns CDR1 SGHTA and CDR2 FQGNSA. Trimming removed 3 bases from V and 5 bases from J, with 13 bases in between. The CDR3 spans 14 residues. CDR3 DNA: TGTGCCAGCAGCTTCGACCCAGGGAGGACTGAAGCTTTCTTT. Residues: CASSFDPGRTEAFF.

In this sample, this clonotype turned up a few times. This CDR3 reads CASSLQYWRGGGNEQFF. CDR3 DNA: TGTGCCAGCAGCTTACAATATTGGCGGGGGGGCGGGAATGAGCAGTTCTTC. The V gene is TRBV7-2, the J gene TRBJ2-1, with 9 bases matching TRBD2. Germline values: CDR1 SGHTA, CDR2 FQGNSA. This CDR3 comprises 17 residues. Losses at the gene ends were 2 bases for V and 7 bases for J; bases not matched to a gene: 12.

This clonotype was seen more than once but under ten times. The chain carries TRBV6-1 and TRBJ1-5; D is possibly TRBD1 (5 bases). This CDR3 is built from 15 residues. Germline lookup yields CDR1 MNHNS and CDR2 SASEGT. Trimming stripped 6 bases from V and 3 bases from J, with 15 bases between. CDR3 amino acids: CASRDPAGLNQPQHF. Written as DNA, the CDR3 is TGTGCCAGCAGAGACCCGGCAGGGCTCAATCAGCCCCAGCATTTT.

The chain links TRBV4-2 to TRBJ2-1; possibly TRBD2 for D (6 bases). V gave up 1 base and J gave up 0 bases, with 7 bases separating them. The germline CDR1 and CDR2 sequences are LGHNA and YNFKEQ. The CDR3 consists of 15 residues. The CDR3 nucleotides read TGTGCCAGCAGCCAAGGCGGGGACTCCTACAATGAGCAGTTCTTC. Translating it yields CASSQGGDSYNEQFF.